The rows below give T cell receptor beta chains drawn from one sample of a study of T-cell memory formation after mild COVID-19. TCRdb recomputed calls from the 5' RACE reads with MiXCR, one row per CDR3 protein. The table shows a few hundred thousand distinct CDR3 sequences, with 28% occurring only once. Sequencing was done on a sample of PBMCs or a T cell subset sorted from them (not recorded which). The source is an adult woman who had mild COVID-19 (a few samples of this study predate the infection). Cell type and time point are not known. Each CDR3 is given without its conserved first and last residue. Fields, in order: V gene, J gene, CDR3 protein.

TRBV15,TRBJ2-7,ATSRAGGEAYEQY
TRBV4-1,TRBJ2-3,ASSQGLAGGRTDTQY
TRBV5-5,TRBJ2-1,ASLDARRTRVEQF
TRBV29-1,TRBJ2-1,SVVGGGADEQF
TRBV7-6,TRBJ2-5,ASSPGTVGQETQY
TRBV7-9,TRBJ2-3,ASSSGLAGTDTQY
TRBV5-1,TRBJ2-3,ASSLVGWSGRATDTQY
TRBV7-6,TRBJ1-6,ASSLQQGSSPLH
TRBV24-1,TRBJ2-2,ATSDLVTTGELF
TRBV6-5,TRBJ2-2,ASSYLPLAGGPTGELF
TRBV7-7,TRBJ2-5,ASSSGLAGGTQY
TRBV9,TRBJ2-2,ASSVAPGRNTGELF
TRBV12-3/TRBV12-4,TRBJ2-3,ASRKSGTSSTDTQY
TRBV5-1,TRBJ1-1,ASSDTGGNTEAF
TRBV15,TRBJ2-1,ATSRQGGSYNEQF
TRBV29-1,TRBJ2-1,SVDAGTYNEQF
TRBV7-2,TRBJ1-2,ASSFSSYGYT
TRBV5-1,TRBJ1-1,ASSLALGNTEAF
TRBV4-1,TRBJ2-2,ASSQFPAGGAAGELF
TRBV7-9,TRBJ1-6,ASSLEGGTGSPLH
TRBV5-6,TRBJ2-3,ASSLEGAWTDTQY
TRBV5-1,TRBJ1-3,ASSRTSGTGGSGNTIY
TRBV12-3/TRBV12-4,TRBJ2-5,ASSYSSGETQY
TRBV11-2,TRBJ1-2,ASSLAAASHYGYT
TRBV29-1,TRBJ1-1,SVEGHPNTEAF
TRBV18,TRBJ1-6,ASSPVPSSYNSPLH
TRBV6-5,TRBJ2-3,ASSYQRGGAADTQY
TRBV29-1,TRBJ2-7,SVQGASYEQY
TRBV7-2,TRBJ2-1,ASSLSDAGRYEQF
TRBV27,TRBJ2-7,ASSYRESYEQY
TRBV7-9,TRBJ2-1,ASSLGGTLLYNEQF
TRBV5-1,TRBJ2-3,ASSLEGDSVDTQY
TRBV5-1,TRBJ2-2,ASSLPQRTGELF
TRBV5-5,TRBJ1-5,ASSLYISNQPQH
TRBV28,TRBJ2-7,ASSRTGRDEQY
TRBV24-1,TRBJ2-2,ATSDFGRANTGELF
TRBV4-3,TRBJ2-5,ASSQDRDSGRETQY
TRBV7-6,TRBJ1-2,ASSKSRTGGQYGYT
TRBV6-5,TRBJ2-7,ASSGDRDVSYEQY
TRBV5-1,TRBJ2-7,ASSWVAERSYEQY
TRBV20-1,TRBJ1-5,SARAGDTYQPQH
TRBV24-1,TRBJ2-1,ATSDPGTSVYNEQF